These T cell receptor beta chains were read from a single sample in a study of response to subunit inactivated influenza vaccine. TCRdb independently ran MiXCR on the RT-PCR reads; one entry per CDR3 protein. The sample includes approximately 530,000 distinct CDR3 sequences, less than 7.5% of them seen just once. The sequencing used PBMCs from blood, collected approximately 25 months after vaccination. The receptor set was obtained from a man between 45 and 75 years old who received an inactivated influenza vaccine. CDR3s include the opening cysteine and the closing phenylalanine or tryptophan. A D gene is named only where the DNA matches it firmly. Expanded clones get a size class; other rows say once, few or many, or leave the size out.

v_gene,j_gene,abundance,d_gene,CDR3nt,CDR3aa
TRBV5-5,TRBJ2-5,many,TRBD2,TGTGCCAGCAGCTTCTCCAGCGGGAGTTACCAAGAGACCCAGTACTTC,CASSFSSGSYQETQYF
TRBV12-3/TRBV12-4,TRBJ2-2,many,NA,TGTGCCAGCAGTTTCCAAGGAACCGGGGAGCTGTTTTTT,CASSFQGTGELFF
TRBV3-1,TRBJ2-1,NA,NA,TGTGCCAGCAGCTTAACCGGGACACTCAACAATGAGCAGTTCTTC,CASSLTGTLNNEQFF
TRBV7-2,TRBJ1-1,many,NA,TGTGCCAGCAGCTCCGACGGAGGAACTGAAGCTTTCTTT,CASSSDGGTEAFF
TRBV18,TRBJ2-1,NA,NA,TGTGCCAGCTCACCAAACTATGGGGATGAGCAGTTCTTC,CASSPNYGDEQFF
TRBV6-1,TRBJ2-2,NA,TRBD1,TGTGCCAGCAGTGGACAGGGGTTCGGGGAGCTGTTTTTT,CASSGQGFGELFF
TRBV20-1,TRBJ2-5,NA,TRBD2,TGCAGTGCTTCTCCTTCTCTAGCGGGGTCTACGGTACCGGACCAAGAGACCCAGTACTTC,CSASPSLAGSTVPDQETQYF
TRBV12-3/TRBV12-4,TRBJ2-1,many,NA,TGTGCCAGCACCCCCCTTAGCGGAAGCTCCTACAATGAGCAGTTCTTC,CASTPLSGSSYNEQFF
TRBV28,TRBJ1-1,many,TRBD1,TGTGCCAGCAAAAGTCCGCAGGGGGCTACGAACACTGAAGCTTTCTTT,CASKSPQGATNTEAFF
TRBV18,TRBJ2-7,NA,TRBD2,TGTGCCAGCTCACCACAGGGTGGTTCGGCGGGAGCGCTTAACGAGCAGTACTTC,CASSPQGGSAGALNEQYF
TRBV7-2,TRBJ2-7,NA,TRBD2,TGTGCCAGCAGCTCGCCGGGACTAACTTCCTACGAGCAGTACTTC,CASSSPGLTSYEQYF
TRBV15,TRBJ2-1,NA,NA,TGTGCCACCAGCAGAGGCCGGCAGGGGCACAATGAGCAGTTCTTC,CATSRGRQGHNEQFF
TRBV20-1,TRBJ2-3,NA,NA,TGCAGTGCTAGTCTCGCGGTTAGCACAGATACGCAGTATTTT,CSASLAVSTDTQYF
TRBV5-1,TRBJ2-7,many,NA,TGCGCCAGCAGCTTAACCGGGACCGGGAACGAGCAGTACTTC,CASSLTGTGNEQYF
TRBV6-2/TRBV6-3,TRBJ1-2,many,NA,TGTGCCAGCACAGCGGGAGCATCTAACTATGGCTACACCTTC,CASTAGASNYGYTF
TRBV9,TRBJ1-6,few,TRBD1,TGTGCCAGCAGCATGGGGACAGTCAATTCACCCCTCCACTTT,CASSMGTVNSPLHF
TRBV9,TRBJ2-7,few,TRBD1,TGTGCCAGCAGCCTCTCCGCAGGGGGCGATCCACACGAGCAGTACTTC,CASSLSAGGDPHEQYF
TRBV12-3/TRBV12-4,TRBJ1-2,NA,TRBD1,TGTGCCAGCAGTTGGCGGACAGGGAACTATAACTATGGCTACACCTTC,CASSWRTGNYNYGYTF
TRBV20-1,TRBJ1-1,many,NA,TGCAGTGCTAGATCTACAGTGAACACTGAAGCTTTCTTT,CSARSTVNTEAFF
TRBV7-8,TRBJ2-7,NA,NA,TGTGCCAGCAGCCCTAATGTAGTGCGCCCGCACTTC,CASSPNVVRPHF
TRBV4-3,TRBJ2-7,many,NA,TGCGCCAGCAGCCAAGTCTACAGTTCCTACGAGCAGTACTTC,CASSQVYSSYEQYF
TRBV7-2,TRBJ1-2,many,NA,TGTGCCAGCAGCTTAGACGGGGCGGCCTATGGCTACACCTTC,CASSLDGAAYGYTF
TRBV6-2/TRBV6-3,TRBJ1-2,few,NA,TGTGCCAGCAGTTACTCGGAGGGCTATGGCTACACCTTC,CASSYSEGYGYTF
TRBV20-1,TRBJ2-4,NA,TRBD2,TGCAGTGCTAGAGATCCACTAGCGGGAGGAACCGTGTCAGCCAAAAACATTCAGTACTTC,CSARDPLAGGTVSAKNIQYF
TRBV7-9,TRBJ1-1,few,NA,TGTGCCAGCAGCCCCCCAGGTTTCCTGAACACTGAAGCTTTCTTT,CASSPPGFLNTEAFF
TRBV2,TRBJ1-6,NA,NA,TGTGCCAGCAGTGACACAGGGAGAGGATCACCCCTCCACTTT,CASSDTGRGSPLHF
TRBV7-2,TRBJ2-3,NA,TRBD2,TGTGCCAGCAGCTTTCGGGCTAGCGGGGGCCCTGGGAGCTTGCAGTATTTT,CASSFRASGGPGSLQYF
TRBV7-2,TRBJ2-1,many,NA,TGTGCCAGCAGCTATAGCAGCCGGGCCCTGGGGGACAATGAGCAGTTCTTC,CASSYSSRALGDNEQFF
TRBV5-1,TRBJ2-3,many,NA,TGCGCCAGCAGCTTGTCACAGGGAGGCGATACGCAGTATTTT,CASSLSQGGDTQYF